A single sample is the source of the 22 T cell receptor beta chains below, sequenced in a study of blood T cell repertoires in COVID-19. Data came from immunoSEQ multiplex PCR; TCRdb stores just in-frame clones and leaves some out. This repertoire shows some 250,000 clones, about nine tenths found once; its top ten account for approximately 12%. Sequencing input: peripheral blood. These receptors were taken from a woman in her twenties or thirties with COVID-19, enrolled during active disease.

The chain couples TRBV5-1 to TRBJ2-2, with 7 positions matching TRBD2. Per germline, CDR1 SGHRS and CDR2 YFSETQ. The V segment lost 0 bases and the J segment 6 bases; nucleotides outside the gene matches: 2. The CDR3 runs 14 residues. Here the CDR3 DNA reads TGCGCCAGCAGCTTGGGCAGCGGGGCCGGGGAGCTGTTTTTT. Protein product: CASSLGSGAGELFF.

This chain uses TRBV5-4 with TRBJ2-6; D might be TRBD2 (5 bases). This CDR3 is 17 amino acids long. In germline, CDR1 is SGHNT, CDR2 YYREEE (reference sequence). Trimming cost V 2 bases and J 0 bases, with 12 bases left between them. In DNA form, the CDR3 reads TGTGCCAGCAGCTTCAATGGACGGGGCTCTGGGGCCAACGTCCTGACTTTC. Translation: CASSFNGRGSGANVLTF.

The chain links TRBV2 to TRBJ2-3, with 12 bases aligning to TRBD1. Germline V gene sequence: CDR1 SNHLY, CDR2 FYNNEI. The V and J ends lost 10 bases and 1 base, in that order; junction bases with no gene match: 21. CDR3 size: 20 residues. The CDR3: CATAPLRRDRGPRGTDTQYF. The DNA of the CDR3 is TGTGCCACAGCCCCTCTTAGGCGGGACAGGGGGCCTCGGGGCACAGATACGCAGTATTTT.

CDR3 residues: CASSYGAGGLREQYF. The CDR3 DNA is TGTGCCAGCAGTTATGGAGCGGGAGGACTTAGAGAGCAGTACTTC. This sequence joins TRBV6-5 and TRBJ2-7; 9 bases fit TRBD2. The CDR3 runs to 15 residues. Losses at the gene ends were 3 bases for V and 7 bases for J; bases not matched to a gene: 10. Germline CDR1 is MNHEY and CDR2 is SVGAGI.

V gene TRBV19 combines with J gene TRBJ1-1, with 11 nucleotides matching TRBD1. V lost 9 bases, J lost 4 bases, and 7 bases stayed unmatched. The CDR3 has 14 residues. Germline CDR1 LNHDA, CDR2 SQIVND (reference sequence). As DNA, the CDR3 is TGTGCCAGCGAGGACAGGGGGCTGGGCACTGAAGCTTTCTTT. As protein: CASEDRGLGTEAFF.

The J gene is TRBJ2-3, the V gene TRBV19, with D uncertain. The V and J ends lost 5 bases and 0 bases respectively, with 9 bases between them. CDR1 is LNHDA and CDR2 is SQIVND in the germline V gene (reference sequence). CDR3 length equals 14 residues. The CDR3 nucleotides are TGTGCCAGTAGTGACGGGTTCAGCACAGATACGCAGTATTTT. It codes for CASSDGFSTDTQYF. Looking up the rest from reference TRBV19 and TRBJ2-3 gives the full variable domain: DGGITQSPKYLFRKEGQNVTLSCEQNLNHDAMYWYRQDPGQGLRLIYYSQIVNDFQKGDIAEGYSVSREKKESFPLTVTSAQKNPTAFYLCASSDGFSTDTQYFGPGTRLTVL.

This sequence joins TRBV19 and TRBJ1-5; D is unresolved. Trimming removed 5 bases at V and 3 bases at J, with 14 bases between. The CDR3 sequence is 15 residues long. The V gene's germline CDR1 is LNHDA and CDR2 SQIVND (reference sequence). The CDR3 sequence: CASSPPGGINQPQHF. CDR3 nucleotide sequence: TGTGCCAGTAGTCCCCCAGGAGGGATCAATCAGCCCCAGCATTTT.

This clone was counted once. The chain joins TRBV4-1 to TRBJ1-4, with a weak D call TRBD1 (6 bases). The V gene lost 1 base and the J gene lost 5 bases, with 8 bases spanning the gap. This CDR3 spans 14 amino acids. CDR1 is MGHRA and CDR2 is YSYEKL in the germline V gene. CDR3: CASSQVGGNEKLFF. In nucleotides, the CDR3 is TGCGCCAGCAGCCAAGTAGGGGGAAATGAAAAACTGTTTTTT.

V and J are TRBV4-1 and TRBJ1-3; TRBD1 might be the D (6 bases). Trimming left V 4 bases short and J 0 bases short, with 13 bases between. The CDR3 covers 16 residues. Germline CDR1 reads MGHRA; CDR2 reads YSYEKL. In nucleotides, the CDR3 is TGCGCCAGCAGCCTCAGACAGGCGACCTCTGGAAACACCATATATTTT. It encodes CASSLRQATSGNTIYF.

This chain joins TRBV4-1 and TRBJ1-4; 10 bases line up with TRBD1. The V segment lost 2 bases and the J segment 8 bases; nucleotides outside the gene matches: 11. CDR1 is MGHRA and CDR2 is YSYEKL in the germline V gene. This CDR3 is 17 amino acids long. CDR3 sequence (DNA): TGCGCCAGCAGCCAAATGACAGGGGGCTCATCGTACGAAAAACTGTTTTTT. Its translation: CASSQMTGGSSYEKLFF.

This chain links TRBV5-1 with TRBJ1-1; 7 positions match TRBD1. The CDR3 sequence is 15 residues long. V lost 4 bases and J lost 10; bases outside the gene matches: 16. Per germline, CDR1 SGHRS and CDR2 YFSETQ. CDR3 region: CASSPGTAGDGGAFF. The CDR3 DNA reads as TGCGCCAGCAGCCCCGGGACAGCGGGTGACGGGGGAGCTTTCTTT.

This chain connects TRBV5-6 to TRBJ2-3; D perhaps matches TRBD1 (6 bases). CDR1 SGHDT and CDR2 YYEEEE come from the germline V gene. Between the trimmed V and J ends, which lost 4 bases and 6 bases, there was a span of 21 bases. This CDR3 region has 16 residues. The CDR3 loop is CASSLGGNRAGDTQYF. The CDR3 DNA sequence: TGTGCCAGCAGCCTAGGGGGAAACAGGGCTGGGGATACGCAGTATTTT.

This clone occurred a few times. The V and J genes are TRBV4-1 and TRBJ1-2; D gene uncertain. With 0 bases removed from V and 4 bases from J, the gap between germline ends came to 9 bases. This CDR3 region has 14 residues. Germline assignment: CDR1 MGHRA and CDR2 YSYEKL. CDR3 coding DNA: TGCGCCAGCAGCCAAGATTCCGGGTTCTATGGCTACACCTTC. Its translation: CASSQDSGFYGYTF.

This clone appeared once. The CDR3 reads CASSYAPEGMSTEAFF. Written as DNA, the CDR3 is TGTGCCAGCAGTTACGCCCCGGAGGGGATGAGCACTGAAGCTTTCTTT. This rearrangement joins TRBV6-5 to TRBJ1-1; D possibly corresponds to TRBD1 (5 bases). The length of the CDR3 is 16 residues. Germline V gives CDR1 MNHEY, CDR2 SVGAGI. Trimming removed 2 bases from V and 4 bases from J, with 17 bases in between.

This chain links TRBV5-6 with TRBJ2-1; a possible D gene is TRBD2 (5 bases). Trimming removed 2 bases at V and 8 bases at J, with 8 bases between. Germline CDR1 SGHDT, CDR2 YYEEEE. The length of the CDR3 is 12 residues. The CDR3 DNA follows: TGTGCCAGCAGCTTAATGAGGGATGAGCAGTTCTTC. Translation gives CASSLMRDEQFF.

This clone appeared a few times. The identical CDR3 is also encoded by other nucleotide sequences in the sample. This chain links TRBV4-1 with TRBJ2-7; 13 bases are a match to TRBD2. The CDR3 length is 16 residues. Germline loops: CDR1 MGHRA, CDR2 YSYEKL. The V and J ends lost 0 bases and 4 bases, in that order; junction bases with no gene match: 3. The CDR3 DNA follows: TGCGCCAGCAGCCAAGACCGACTAGCGGGGGGTTACGAGCAGTACTTC. Translating gives CASSQDRLAGGYEQYF.

The chain recombines TRBV2 with TRBJ1-1; TRBD1 agrees at 12 bases. Germline-derived CDR1 and CDR2 are SNHLY and FYNNEI. J lost 1 base, V lost 2 bases, and 5 bases had no gene match. The CDR3 contains 17 residues. CDR3 DNA: TGTGCCAGCAGTGAAAGAGGGACAGGGGGCTGGAACACTGAAGCTTTCTTT. It encodes CASSERGTGGWNTEAFF.

The V call is TRBV4-1, the J call TRBJ2-7; 9 bases agree with TRBD2. The V gene's germline CDR1 is MGHRA and CDR2 YSYEKL. The CDR3 runs 16 residues. V shed 0 bases and J 2 bases; nucleotides not matched to a gene: 5. CDR3 sequence reads: CASSQDLPSGAYEQYF. The CDR3 region has the DNA TGCGCCAGCAGCCAAGATTTGCCTAGCGGGGCCTACGAGCAGTACTTC.

The chain has TRBV7-8 and TRBJ2-7, with a possible D match to TRBD1 (5 bases). Per germline, CDR1 SGHVS and CDR2 FQNEAQ. Trimming left V 1 base short and J 4 bases short, with 17 bases between. The CDR3 length is 16 residues. This CDR3 reads CASSLEGPGWGYEQYF. The CDR3 coding sequence is TGTGCCAGCAGCTTAGAGGGTCCAGGGTGGGGTTACGAGCAGTACTTC.

The rearrangement links TRBV2 to TRBJ2-7; 9 positions match TRBD2. V lost 7 bases, J lost 3 bases, and 7 bases stayed unmatched. Germline values: CDR1 SNHLY, CDR2 FYNNEI. The CDR3 has 14 amino acids. DNA for the CDR3: TGTGCCAGCACGGCGGGACTAGCCGACTACGAGCAGTACTTC. Its translation is CASTAGLADYEQYF.

V and J are TRBV5-4 and TRBJ2-5, with a tentative D call TRBD1 (7 bases). CDR1 is SGHNT and CDR2 is YYREEE in the germline V gene (reference sequence). Trimming took off 4 bases at V and 3 bases at J, with 10 bases between the two ends. The CDR3 covers 13 residues. This CDR3 reads CASSLRGEETQYF. The CDR3 DNA is TGTGCCAGCAGCCTCAGGGGGGAAGAGACCCAGTACTTC. Drawing the rest from reference TRBV5-4 and TRBJ2-5, the complete variable domain is ETGVTQSPTHLIKTRGQQVTLRCSSQSGHNTVSWYQQALGQGPQFIFQYYREEENGRGNFPPRFSGLQFPNYSSELNVNALELDDSALYLCASSLRGEETQYFGPGTRLLVL.

V is TRBV28 and J is TRBJ2-7, with D tentatively TRBD2 (6 bases). There are 16 residues in the CDR3. Germline V gives CDR1 MDHEN, CDR2 SYDVKM. Trimming stripped 8 bases from V and 1 base from J, with 21 bases between. The CDR3, as DNA: TGTGCCAGCGTTCCCGGGACTTCCCTTATTTCCTACGAGCAGTACTTC. The encoded protein is CASVPGTSLISYEQYF.